These 27 T cell receptor beta chains came from one sample sequenced in a study of T-cell memory formation after mild COVID-19. TCRdb re-analysed the 5' RACE reads in MiXCR, keeping a single row per CDR3 protein. The sample lists hundreds of thousands of distinct CDR3 sequences, less than 25% occurring once. The source material was PBMCs or a T cell subset sorted from them (not recorded which). These receptors came from an adult woman who had mild COVID-19 (a few samples of this study predate the infection). Cell type and time point are not known.

This rearrangement joins TRBV27 to TRBJ1-1, with 7 bases that match TRBD1. Germline assignment: CDR1 MNHEY and CDR2 SMNVEV (reference sequence). Trimming cost V 0 bases and J 11 bases; bases outside gene matches: 9. The CDR3 extends over 14 amino acids. CDR3 sequence: CASSLSSPGGGAFF. DNA for the CDR3: TGTGCCAGCAGTTTATCGTCGCCAGGGGGTGGGGCTTTCTTT.

A few counts support this clonotype. This chain's CDR3 is CASSFGQGLDEQFF. The CDR3 coding sequence is TGCGCCAGCAGTTTCGGACAGGGGTTGGATGAGCAGTTCTTC. The V gene is TRBV5-1, the J gene TRBJ2-1; 9 bases match TRBD1. The germline CDR1 and CDR2 sequences are SGHRS and YFSETQ. Trimming at V came to 5 bases and at J to 8 bases, leaving 8 bases not matched to a gene. The CDR3 length is 14 residues.

In its sample, this clonotype was seen a few times. The chain links TRBV18 to TRBJ1-1, with D unclear. The ends were cut back, 2 bases at V and 1 base at J, with 5 bases in the middle. The length of the CDR3 is 13 residues. Germline V gene sequence: CDR1 KGHSH, CDR2 LQKENI. The DNA of the CDR3 is TGTGCCAGCTCACCAAAAGAGAACACTGAAGCTTTCTTT. Translation: CASSPKENTEAFF.

This clonotype was seen many times. The rearrangement joins TRBV7-9 to TRBJ2-7; D not certain. Trimming left V 3 bases short and J 0 bases short, with 9 bases between. Germline values: CDR1 SEHNR, CDR2 FQNEAQ (reference sequence). The CDR3 extends over 14 amino acids. The CDR3 is CASSFSTSSYEQYF. Written as DNA, the CDR3 is TGTGCCAGCAGCTTCTCGACAAGCTCCTACGAGCAGTACTTC.

The CDR3 DNA reads TGCAGTGCTAGCCAGGGGGGCCTCGTCTCTGGAAACACCATATATTTT. Translated: CSASQGGLVSGNTIYF. J is TRBJ1-3 and V is TRBV20-1; 7 nucleotides line up with TRBD1. The CDR3 has 16 amino acids. J lost 0 bases, V lost 3 bases, and 8 bases had no gene match. CDR1 is DFQATT and CDR2 is SNEGSKA in the germline V gene (reference sequence).

V and J are TRBV29-1 and TRBJ1-2; D is unclear. The V gene lost 3 bases and the J gene lost 4 bases, with 6 bases spanning the gap. The CDR3 is 11 residues long. The germline CDR1 and CDR2 sequences are SQVTM and ANQGSEA. The CDR3 loop reads CSVDTGYGYTF. CDR3 DNA sequence: TGCAGCGTTGATACGGGCTATGGCTACACCTTC.

The V and J genes are TRBV18 and TRBJ1-6; a weak D match, TRBD1 (5 bases). The CDR3 contains 16 residues. Trimming removed 1 base from V and 6 bases from J, with 13 bases in between. From germline, CDR1 is KGHSH and CDR2 LQKENI. The CDR3 DNA follows: TGTGCCAGCTCACCACGTTCGGGACGGAGTAATTCACCCCTCCACTTT. Its protein product is CASSPRSGRSNSPLHF.

This clonotype showed up just a few times. V and J are TRBV6-5 and TRBJ1-2, with D perhaps TRBD1 (6 bases). V gave up 2 bases and J gave up 7 bases, with 20 bases separating them. The CDR3 is made up of 16 amino acids. Germline CDR1 is MNHEY and CDR2 is SVGAGI. The DNA of the CDR3 is TGTGCCAGCAGTTACGGGGGCTTTAGGACGAATGGTGGCTACACCTTC. Its protein is CASSYGGFRTNGGYTF.

This clonotype was seen only a few times. The gene calls are TRBV6-2 or TRBV6-3 and TRBJ2-5, with TRBD1 identical over 8 bases. The CDR3 covers 17 residues. Germline V gene lookup returns CDR1 MNHEY and CDR2 SVGEGT. The V gene end was trimmed by 5 bases and the J gene end by 2 bases; junction bases not matched to a gene: 13. Written as DNA, the CDR3 is TGTGCCAGCAGTCCCGACTCCAGGACAGGGCGACAAGAGACCCAGTACTTC. Encoded protein: CASSPDSRTGRQETQYF.

The chain combines TRBV2 with TRBJ2-7; tentatively, D is TRBD2 (5 bases). This CDR3 has 14 amino acids. The germline V and J ends were trimmed by 3 bases and 3 bases, with 12 bases remaining between them. Germline-derived CDR1 and CDR2 are SNHLY and FYNNEI. Here the CDR3 DNA reads TGTGCCAGCAGTGAGGTAGGGAGAGGCTACGAGCAGTACTTC. This translates into CASSEVGRGYEQYF.

The V call is TRBV12-3 or TRBV12-4, the J call TRBJ2-5; 9 bases agree with TRBD1. Trimming took 6 bases from V and 2 from J; bases not matched to a gene: 10. This CDR3 is 16 amino acids long. Written as DNA, the CDR3 is TGTGCCAGCAGCCAGGGACAGGGAAGAGGACAAGAGACCCAGTACTTC. It yields the protein CASSQGQGRGQETQYF.

This clonotype was found a few times. The chain links TRBV7-2 to TRBJ2-1, with 7 positions matching TRBD2. V gave up 7 bases and J gave up 0 bases; unmatched junction bases: 6. The CDR3 covers 15 residues. Germline loops: CDR1 SGHTA, CDR2 FQGNSA. The CDR3 is CASTPTSLSYNEQFF. DNA of the CDR3: TGTGCCAGCACCCCGACTAGCCTCTCCTACAATGAGCAGTTCTTC.

A few counts support this clonotype. The chain combines TRBV7-6 with TRBJ2-3; D is unclear. The CDR3 contains 15 residues. V dropped 1 base and J dropped 2 bases, with 10 bases sitting between them. CDR1 is SGHVS, CDR2 FNYEAQ, per germline. In DNA form, the CDR3 reads TGTGCCAGCAGCTTAGGCTTCTTAGACACAGATACGCAGTATTTT. Amino acids: CASSLGFLDTDTQYF.

This clonotype has at least ten counts. The rearrangement links TRBV6-5 to TRBJ2-3; weak D call: TRBD2 (5 bases). Trimming cost V 0 bases and J 4 bases, with 11 bases left between them. The germline V gene has CDR1 MNHEY and CDR2 SVGAGI. The CDR3 extends over 15 amino acids. CDR3 region: CASSYSRGLADTQYF. In nucleotides, the CDR3 is TGTGCCAGCAGTTACTCACGAGGGTTGGCAGATACGCAGTATTTT.

The chain has TRBV7-6 and TRBJ2-2, with D tentatively TRBD2 (6 bases). Deletions cut 5 bases from V and 4 bases from J, with 20 bases between. The CDR3 has 17 amino acids. Germline loops: CDR1 SGHVS, CDR2 FNYEAQ. The CDR3 reads CASSPPSGTHLTGELFF. CDR3 coding DNA: TGTGCCAGCAGCCCCCCCTCCGGGACTCACCTCACCGGGGAGCTGTTTTTT. Based on the CDR3 plus reference TRBV7-6 and TRBJ2-2, the full variable domain is GAGVSQSPRYKVTKRGQDVALRCDPISGHVSLYWYRQALGQGPEFLTYFNYEAQQDKSGLPNDRFSAERPEGSISTLTIQRTEQRDSAMYRCASSPPSGTHLTGELFFGEGSRLTVL.

There are a few counts of this clonotype. The chain joins TRBV19 to TRBJ1-1; D possibly corresponds to TRBD1 (5 bases). The CDR3 is 12 amino acids. V was cut by 8 bases and J by 5 bases, with 12 bases left in between. In germline, CDR1 is LNHDA, CDR2 SQIVND (reference sequence). The CDR3 spells CASFRGRTEAFF. Here the CDR3 DNA reads TGTGCCAGTTTTAGGGGTAGAACTGAAGCTTTCTTT.

This chain uses TRBV20-1 with TRBJ1-6; 8 bases line up with TRBD1. Germline V gene sequence: CDR1 DFQATT, CDR2 SNEGSKA (reference sequence). The V and J ends lost 8 bases and 7 bases, in that order; junction bases with no gene match: 10. The CDR3 covers 14 residues. CDR3 DNA: TGCAGTCCTACCGTTAACAGGGGGAATTCACCCCTCCACTTT. Translated, it gives CSPTVNRGNSPLHF.

This clonotype was seen ten or more times. This chain uses TRBV13 with TRBJ1-2; weak D call: TRBD1 (6 bases). Between the trimmed V and J ends, which lost 5 bases and 5 bases, there was a span of 15 bases. This CDR3 region has 14 residues. Germline V gives CDR1 PRHDT, CDR2 FYEKMQ (reference sequence). This chain's CDR3 is CASSPLGTPYGYTF. The CDR3 nucleotides read TGTGCCAGCAGCCCCCTCGGGACACCTTATGGCTACACCTTC.

This clonotype was found a few times. J is TRBJ1-1 and V is TRBV18, with D perhaps TRBD1 (5 bases). CDR3 length: 15 residues. Trimming removed 2 bases from V and 1 base from J, with 11 bases in between. Germline CDR1 KGHSH, CDR2 LQKENI. CDR3 sequence: CASSPRQGENTEAFF. In DNA form, the CDR3 reads TGTGCCAGCTCACCAAGGCAGGGAGAGAACACTGAAGCTTTCTTT.

This clonotype showed up just a few times. V gene TRBV5-1 combines with J gene TRBJ2-5; D perhaps matches TRBD1 (5 bases). Trimming cost V 0 bases and J 1 base, with 16 bases left between them. The CDR3 length is 17 residues. Germline V gene data show CDR1 as SGHRS and CDR2 as YFSETQ. The CDR3 DNA reads TGCGCCAGCAGCTTGGGTGAAGGGGTTCGCTTCCAAGAGACCCAGTACTTC. Protein sequence: CASSLGEGVRFQETQYF.

This clonotype was counted only a few times. The chain combines TRBV5-1 with TRBJ2-3; D ambiguous. The germline gives CDR1 SGHRS, CDR2 YFSETQ. This CDR3 is 15 amino acids long. The ends were cut back, 1 base at V and 0 bases at J, with 9 bases in the middle. The CDR3 DNA is TGCGCCAGCAGCTTGTCGCCCACTAGCACAGATACGCAGTATTTT. It is translated as CASSLSPTSTDTQYF.

This clonotype was seen a handful of times. This sequence joins TRBV4-2 and TRBJ1-1; D not resolved. Germline V gives CDR1 LGHNA, CDR2 YNFKEQ. Between the trimmed V and J ends, which lost 0 bases and 5 bases, there was a span of 7 bases. The CDR3 has 13 amino acids. The CDR3 loop is CASSQDGRTEAFF. CDR3 nucleotides: TGTGCCAGCAGCCAAGACGGCAGAACTGAAGCTTTCTTT.

In its sample, this clonotype was seen a few times. The chain employs TRBV5-4 and TRBJ2-6; D uncertain. This CDR3 spans 15 amino acids. Trimming stripped 2 bases from V and 4 bases from J, with 10 bases between. Germline-derived CDR1 and CDR2 are SGHNT and YYREEE (reference sequence). DNA for the CDR3: TGTGCCAGCAGCTTCAGTCAGCAAGGGGCCAACGTCCTGACTTTC. Protein product: CASSFSQQGANVLTF.

This clonotype has a handful of counts. This CDR3 is CASSLVSGDNSPLHF. CDR3 DNA: TGCGCCAGCAGCTTGGTTTCAGGGGACAATTCACCCCTCCACTTT. The chain joins TRBV5-1 to TRBJ1-6; tentatively, D is TRBD1 (6 bases). This CDR3 spans 15 amino acids. Germline V gene lookup returns CDR1 SGHRS and CDR2 YFSETQ. With 0 bases removed from V and 7 bases from J, the gap between germline ends came to 11 bases.

This chain links TRBV15 with TRBJ2-5; D perhaps matches TRBD2 (5 bases). The CDR3 sequence is 16 residues long. V shed 0 bases and J shed 7 bases, with 18 bases lying between them. In germline, CDR1 is LNHNV, CDR2 YYDKDF (reference sequence). The CDR3, as DNA: TGTGCCACCAGCAGAGATCAAACCCCCGACCGGGGGACCCAGTACTTC. This codes for CATSRDQTPDRGTQYF.

The rearrangement uses TRBV4-1 and TRBJ1-2; TRBD1 is a possible D gene (5 bases). Looked up from germline, CDR1 is MGHRA and CDR2 is YSYEKL. The CDR3 extends over 12 amino acids. Trimming removed 4 bases at V and 6 bases at J, with 9 bases between. The CDR3: CASSRGWDGYTF. CDR3 bases: TGCGCCAGCAGCCGGGGGTGGGATGGCTACACCTTC.

Only one count was recorded for this clonotype. Written as DNA, the CDR3 is TGTGCCAGCAGCTTAGGCAGGGGGCGAAGTGAAAACATTCAGTACTTC. It encodes CASSLGRGRSENIQYF. This sequence joins TRBV11-3 and TRBJ2-4; TRBD1 aligns across 8 bases. The V gene end was trimmed by 1 base and the J gene end by 5 bases; junction bases not matched to a gene: 7. In germline, CDR1 is SGHNT, CDR2 YENEEA. The CDR3 totals 16 residues.